One T cell receptor beta chain is described in this entry. This entry is derived from a study of blood T cell repertoires in COVID-19. Overall study: The analysed material was cDNA or gDNA that came from T cells, B-cell-depleted T cells, or PBMCs.

The CDR3 is 13 residues long. The ends lost 3 bases at V and 8 bases at J; junction bases unmatched: 6. Looked up from germline, CDR1 is SGDLS and CDR2 is YYNGEE. This table comes from immunoSEQ multiplex PCR, and its TCRdb copy is limited to in-frame clones, with some not included. The sample shows around 140,000 clones, around 80% of them seen only once. In terms of age and location, participants ranged from roughly 18 to 100 years and lived in approximately 24 US areas. Participants had their cohort set by participant-reported clinical history. This sequence joins TRBV9 and TRBJ1-2; the match to TRBD1 covers 8 bases. Sequencing used PBMCs or T cells enriched from blood (not recorded which). The sequence derives from a man aged 40-49 years with acute COVID-19. CDR3 bases: TGTGCCAGCAGCGCTGACAGGGGCCTAGGCTACACCTTC. Protein: CASSADRGLGYTF. Variable domain in full (rest from reference TRBV9 and TRBJ1-2): DSGVTQTPKHLITATGQRVTLRCSPRSGDLSVYWYQQSLDQGLQFLIQYYNGEERAKGNILERFSAQQFPDLHSELNLSSLELGDSALYFCASSADRGLGYTFGSGTRLTVV.